These T cell receptor beta chains were read from a single sample in a study of cytomegalovirus exposure and HLA in healthy donors. The table came from immunoSEQ multiplex PCR; TCRdb's copy has only in-frame clones and leaves some out. Of about 130,000 clones in the sample, more than 9% were seen once. The sample was PBMCs. Receptors originate from a woman aged 18-29 years in good health and CMV-seropositive. Both conserved end residues are trimmed from each CDR3. Fields, in order: J gene, V gene, CDR3 protein.

j_call: TRBJ1-1
v_call: TRBV18
cdr3_aa: ASSPGLNTEAF

j_call: TRBJ2-7
v_call: TRBV11-2
cdr3_aa: ASSPNGIYEQY

j_call: TRBJ1-2
v_call: TRBV5-4
cdr3_aa: ASSLGQVDYGYT

j_call: TRBJ1-1
v_call: TRBV18
cdr3_aa: ASSPEYRGRAF

j_call: TRBJ1-2
v_call: TRBV19
cdr3_aa: ASTVTGAPYGYT

j_call: TRBJ2-7
v_call: TRBV5-1
cdr3_aa: ASSLTSDNYEQY

j_call: TRBJ2-1
v_call: TRBV19
cdr3_aa: ASSSAPRNEQF

j_call: TRBJ2-3
v_call: TRBV7-6
cdr3_aa: ASSLGDRSTDTQY

j_call: TRBJ2-1
v_call: TRBV15
cdr3_aa: ATSIKTPQREGYNEQF

j_call: TRBJ2-7
v_call: TRBV5-1
cdr3_aa: ASSLAASGAYEQY

j_call: TRBJ1-5
v_call: TRBV6-1
cdr3_aa: ASTVRSHQPQH

j_call: TRBJ1-1
v_call: TRBV7-9
cdr3_aa: ASTPSWGPNTEAF

j_call: TRBJ2-2
v_call: TRBV5-1
cdr3_aa: ASSLDRGNTGELF

j_call: TRBJ1-3
v_call: TRBV6-1
cdr3_aa: ASSVGAPSGNTIY

j_call: TRBJ1-5
v_call: TRBV18
cdr3_aa: ASSPLSNQPQH

j_call: TRBJ2-3
v_call: TRBV6-1
cdr3_aa: ASRSGNSDTQY

j_call: TRBJ2-1
v_call: TRBV5-6
cdr3_aa: ASSLAPSGGLGEQF

j_call: TRBJ2-7
v_call: TRBV5-8
cdr3_aa: ASSFGGQGYEQY

j_call: TRBJ2-7
v_call: TRBV7-9
cdr3_aa: ASSSTRLYSYEQY

j_call: TRBJ2-1
v_call: TRBV7-2
cdr3_aa: ASSLIPGLADQEWDEQF

j_call: TRBJ1-2
v_call: TRBV5-4
cdr3_aa: ASSSEQGALDGYT

j_call: TRBJ2-1
v_call: TRBV19
cdr3_aa: ASEGAGVQGEQF

j_call: TRBJ2-3
v_call: TRBV2
cdr3_aa: ASTRGTDTQY

j_call: TRBJ2-7
v_call: TRBV2
cdr3_aa: ASGDRVSYEQY

j_call: TRBJ2-1
v_call: TRBV30
cdr3_aa: ARLEKAGGPNEQF

j_call: TRBJ1-4
v_call: TRBV6-5
cdr3_aa: ASKLQGGANEKLF

j_call: TRBJ1-1
v_call: TRBV7-6
cdr3_aa: ASSSSSQGGNTEAF

j_call: TRBJ1-2
v_call: TRBV2
cdr3_aa: ARRTGIGGYT

j_call: TRBJ2-2
v_call: TRBV5-1
cdr3_aa: ASSSREMGELF

j_call: TRBJ2-7
v_call: TRBV19
cdr3_aa: ASKTTGAEEQY